This T cell receptor (beta chain) was retrieved from a study of blood T cells in healthy people across ages (dated by TCRdb to between 2014 and 2017). In the study overall: In model experiments, template switching captured about one uniquely barcoded TCR beta cDNA molecule for every two T cells. Age-related changes in TCR beta repertoire diversity were measured in the study by deep sequencing normalized with unique cDNA molecular identifiers. Four age groups were formed from the donors: young (average roughly 16 years), middle-aged (less than 40), aged (62) and long-lived (about 75). Donors of different ages were randomly distributed across sequencing lanes to avoid experimental bias. Using the same blood draw, the study looked at two additional independent replicas of 1 million unique cDNA reads for two donors, one aged 18 to 30 and the other aged 80 or older.

Study-level results and caveats: Compared with the aged group, the long-lived group had more naive CD4+ T cells, fewer expanded clones and increased TCR diversity, suggesting age selection. Estimates of total diversity based on one million sequenced T cells were considered lower bounds and underestimates. Bulk unsorted PBMC profiling prevented conclusive comparison of naive and antigen-experienced compartments. As age increased, observed TCR beta diversity per million T cells dropped in a roughly linear way, and a significant reduction was already evident by age around 41. Because donor CMV infection status was unknown, age-related changes in expanded clonotypes were potentially confounded. The percentage of naive T cells measured by flow cytometry correlated strongly with observed TCR beta diversity.

CDR1 and CDR2 (LGHDT, YNNKEL) derive from the germline V gene (reference sequence). Including the terminal cysteine and phenylalanine, the CDR3 comprises 15 residues. The CDR3 DNA has 45 bases and is translated from base 1. The V and J ends are trimmed by 1 base and 5 bases, leaving 12 bases between them. Donors were 39 systemically healthy Caucasian individuals from Russia aged roughly 6 to 90 years. Each donor gave 8 to 10 milliliters of peripheral blood, drawn into EDTA-treated Vacutainer tubes. Ficoll-Paque density-gradient centrifugation was used to isolate PBMCs, with at least 7 million per sample. Trizol reagent was used to extract total RNA from the PBMCs, yielding at least 6 micrograms per sample. The percentages of naive CD45RAhigh/CD27high T cells were determined by flow cytometry on a PBMC aliquot from every donor. This clonotype was counted a few times. Its antigen remains unidentified. No base quality information exists; no much larger clone differs at one position.

Receptor amplification or capture employed 5' RACE. TCRdb names Illumina HiSeq 2500 as the instrument used. A second PCR of about 6 to 12 cycles was performed with a sample-barcoded 5' primer and a J-beta primer mix. A template-switch 5' adaptor carrying 12 random nucleotides introduced a unique molecular identifier onto each TCR beta cDNA molecule. At least 2.5 million CDR3-containing paired-end reads were obtained from each sample. The Mint cDNA synthesis kit, primed by a TRBC-specific oligonucleotide, was used to synthesize first-strand cDNA from all RNA. Following uracil-DNA glycosylase treatment, all cDNA underwent a first 18-cycle PCR with the universal primers M1SS and BC2_uni_R. In the source study's methods: Each sample was normalized by randomly selecting 1 million high-quality reads, each carrying a distinct molecular identifier. Reads sharing molecular identifiers were discarded rather than binned into consensus sequences. MiTCR, set to a Q25 quality threshold and the strictest error-elimination algorithm, was used for CDR3 identification, clonotype clustering and error correction. A nonparametric unseen species model with Euler transformation was used to estimate lower-bound total TCR beta diversity. In-frame beta chains were kept once TCRdb had trimmed the public reads at Q25 with fastp and called clones with MiXCR. Rows are unified per CDR3 protein, each entry keeping the most common DNA and genes. Here the V and J calls rest on TCRdb's processing, not on the authors' analysis. This sample lists under 800,000 distinct CDR3 sequences; 21% were detected once. The ten top clones hold approximately 3.6% of the sample.

Sequenced: blood. The sequence is built from TRBV3-1 and TRBJ2-1, and possibly TRBD1, on 6 matching bases. The receptor was isolated from a man aged 70-80 years in good health. At the DNA level, the sequence is TGTGCCAGCAGCCAAGGGACAGCGCGGGACAATGAGCAGTTCTTC. Its product reads: CASSQGTARDNEQFF.